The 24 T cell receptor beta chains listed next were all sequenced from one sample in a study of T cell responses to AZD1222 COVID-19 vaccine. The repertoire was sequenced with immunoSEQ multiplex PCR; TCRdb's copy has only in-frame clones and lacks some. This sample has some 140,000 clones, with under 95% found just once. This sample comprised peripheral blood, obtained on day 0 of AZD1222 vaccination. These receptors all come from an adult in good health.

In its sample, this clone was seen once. The CDR3 sequence is CASSFAGMNTEAFF. CDR3 in DNA: TGTGCCAGCAGTTTTGCAGGGATGAACACTGAAGCTTTCTTT. This chain connects TRBV28 to TRBJ1-1; perhaps TRBD1 as D (5 bases). CDR3 length: 14 amino acids. From germline, CDR1 is MDHEN and CDR2 SYDVKM. V was trimmed by 3 bases and J by 0 bases, leaving 8 bases between them.

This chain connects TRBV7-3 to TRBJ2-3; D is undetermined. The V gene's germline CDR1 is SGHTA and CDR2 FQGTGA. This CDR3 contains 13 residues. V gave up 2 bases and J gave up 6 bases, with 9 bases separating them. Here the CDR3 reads CASSLDSRDTQYF. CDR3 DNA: TGTGCCAGCAGCTTAGATTCCCGGGATACGCAGTATTTT. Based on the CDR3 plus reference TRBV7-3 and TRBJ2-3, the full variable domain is GAGVSQTPSNKVTEKGKYVELRCDPISGHTALYWYRQSLGQGPEFLIYFQGTGAADDSGLPNDRFFAVRPEGSVSTLKIQRTERGDSAVYLCASSLDSRDTQYFGPGTRLTVL.

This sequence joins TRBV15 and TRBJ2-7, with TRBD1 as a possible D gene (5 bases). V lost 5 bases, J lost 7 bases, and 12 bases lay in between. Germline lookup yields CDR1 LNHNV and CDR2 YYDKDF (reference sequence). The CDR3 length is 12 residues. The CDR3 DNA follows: TGTGCCACCAGCCACGACAGACAGGAGCAGTACTTC. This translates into CATSHDRQEQYF.

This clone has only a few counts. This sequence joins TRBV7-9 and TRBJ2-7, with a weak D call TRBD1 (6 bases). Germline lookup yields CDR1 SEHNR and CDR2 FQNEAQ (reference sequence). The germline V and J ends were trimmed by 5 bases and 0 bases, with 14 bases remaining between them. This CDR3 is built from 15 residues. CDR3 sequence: CASSLGQGLSYEQYF. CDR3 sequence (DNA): TGTGCCAGCAGCCTGGGCCAGGGGCTCTCCTACGAGCAGTACTTC.

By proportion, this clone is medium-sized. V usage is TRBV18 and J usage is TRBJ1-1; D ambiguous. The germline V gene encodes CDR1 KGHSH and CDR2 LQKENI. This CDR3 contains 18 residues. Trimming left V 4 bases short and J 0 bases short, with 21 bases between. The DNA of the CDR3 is TGTGCCAGCTCACAGATGAGGCAGTGGGGTTTCATGAACACTGAAGCTTTCTTT. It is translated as CASSQMRQWGFMNTEAFF.

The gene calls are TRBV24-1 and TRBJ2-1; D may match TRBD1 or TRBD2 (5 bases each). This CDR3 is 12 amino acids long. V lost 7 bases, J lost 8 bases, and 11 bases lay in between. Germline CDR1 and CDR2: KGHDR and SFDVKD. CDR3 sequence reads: CATRGTGYEQFF. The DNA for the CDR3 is TGTGCCACCAGGGGGACGGGTTATGAGCAGTTCTTC.

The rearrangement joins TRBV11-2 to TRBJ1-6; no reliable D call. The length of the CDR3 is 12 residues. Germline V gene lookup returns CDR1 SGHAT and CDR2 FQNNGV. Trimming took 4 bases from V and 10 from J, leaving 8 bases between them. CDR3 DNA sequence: TGTGCCAGCAGCTCCACGTACTCACCCCTCCACTTT. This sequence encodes CASSSTYSPLHF.

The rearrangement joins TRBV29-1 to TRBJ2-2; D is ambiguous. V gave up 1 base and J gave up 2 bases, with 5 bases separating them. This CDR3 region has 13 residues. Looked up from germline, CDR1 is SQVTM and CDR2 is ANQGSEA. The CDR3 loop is CSVEVTNTGELFF. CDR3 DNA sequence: TGCAGCGTTGAAGTGACAAACACCGGGGAGCTGTTTTTT.

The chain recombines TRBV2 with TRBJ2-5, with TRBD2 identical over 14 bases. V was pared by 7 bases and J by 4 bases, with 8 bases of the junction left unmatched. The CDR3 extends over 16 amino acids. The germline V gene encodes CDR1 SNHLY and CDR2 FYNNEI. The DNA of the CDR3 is TGTGCCAGCACGAAGGGACTAGCGGGAGTGGGAGAGACCCAGTACTTC. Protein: CASTKGLAGVGETQYF.

CDR3 bases: TGTGCCAGCAGCCTGGGGAACACTGAAGCTTTCTTT. Its translation is CASSLGNTEAFF. The chain has TRBV13 and TRBJ1-1; D is ambiguous. Trimming removed 5 bases at V and 1 base at J, with 5 bases between. The germline CDR1 and CDR2 sequences are PRHDT and FYEKMQ (reference sequence). The CDR3 has 12 residues.

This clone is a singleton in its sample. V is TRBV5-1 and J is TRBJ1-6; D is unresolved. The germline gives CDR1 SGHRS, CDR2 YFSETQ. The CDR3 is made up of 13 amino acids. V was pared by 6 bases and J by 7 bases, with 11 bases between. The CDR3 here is CASTVGSNSPLHF. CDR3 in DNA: TGCGCCAGCACGGTTGGGTCGAATTCACCCCTCCACTTT. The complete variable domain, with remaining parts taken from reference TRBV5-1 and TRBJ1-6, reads KAGVTQTPRYLIKTRGQQVTLSCSPISGHRSVSWYQQTPGQGLQFLFEYFSETQRNKGNFPGRFSGRQFSNSRSEMNVSTLELGDSALYLCASTVGSNSPLHFGNGTRLTVT.

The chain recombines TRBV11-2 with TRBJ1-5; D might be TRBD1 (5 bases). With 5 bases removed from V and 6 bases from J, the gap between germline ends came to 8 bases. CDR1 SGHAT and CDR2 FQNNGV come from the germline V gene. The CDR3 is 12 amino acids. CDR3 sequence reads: CASSTRGQPQHF. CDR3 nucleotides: TGTGCCAGCAGCACGAGGGGTCAGCCCCAGCATTTT.

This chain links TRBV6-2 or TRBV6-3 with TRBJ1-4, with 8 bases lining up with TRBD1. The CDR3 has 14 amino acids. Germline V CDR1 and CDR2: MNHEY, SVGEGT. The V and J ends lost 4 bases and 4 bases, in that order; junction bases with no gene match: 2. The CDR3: CASSSGQGNEKLFF. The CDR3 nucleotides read TGTGCCAGCAGTTCCGGACAGGGTAATGAAAAACTGTTTTTT.

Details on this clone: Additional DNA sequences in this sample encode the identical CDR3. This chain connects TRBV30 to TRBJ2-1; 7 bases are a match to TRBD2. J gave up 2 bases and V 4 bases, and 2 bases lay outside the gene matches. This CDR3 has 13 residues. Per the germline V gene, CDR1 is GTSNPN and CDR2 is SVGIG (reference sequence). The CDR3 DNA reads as TGTGCCTGGACTAGCGGTACCTACAATGAGCAGTTCTTC. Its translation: CAWTSGTYNEQFF.

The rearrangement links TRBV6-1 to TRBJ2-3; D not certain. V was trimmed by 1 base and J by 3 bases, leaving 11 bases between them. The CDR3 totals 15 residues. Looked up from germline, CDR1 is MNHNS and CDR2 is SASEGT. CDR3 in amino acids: CASSEENQATDTQYF. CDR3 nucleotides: TGTGCCAGCAGTGAAGAGAACCAGGCTACAGATACGCAGTATTTT.

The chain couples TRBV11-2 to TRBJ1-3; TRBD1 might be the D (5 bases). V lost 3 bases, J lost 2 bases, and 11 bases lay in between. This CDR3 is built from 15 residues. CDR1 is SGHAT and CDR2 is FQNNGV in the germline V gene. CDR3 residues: CASSLRGIAGNTIYF. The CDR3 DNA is TGTGCCAGCAGCTTGAGGGGTATTGCTGGAAACACCATATATTTT.

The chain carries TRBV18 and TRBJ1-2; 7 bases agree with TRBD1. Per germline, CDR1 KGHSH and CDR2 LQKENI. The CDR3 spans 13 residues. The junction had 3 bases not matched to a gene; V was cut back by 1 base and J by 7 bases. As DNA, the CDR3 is TGTGCCAGCTCACCACGGGACAGTGGTGGCTACACCTTC. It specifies CASSPRDSGGYTF.

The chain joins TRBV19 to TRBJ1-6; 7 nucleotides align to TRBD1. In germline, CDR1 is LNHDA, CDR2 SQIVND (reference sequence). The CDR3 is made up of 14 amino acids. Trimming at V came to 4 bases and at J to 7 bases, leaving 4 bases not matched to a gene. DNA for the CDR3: TGTGCCAGTAGTAGAGGACAGGACAATTCACCCCTCCACTTT. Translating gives CASSRGQDNSPLHF. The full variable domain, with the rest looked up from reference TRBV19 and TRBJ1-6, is DGGITQSPKYLFRKEGQNVTLSCEQNLNHDAMYWYRQDPGQGLRLIYYSQIVNDFQKGDIAEGYSVSREKKESFPLTVTSAQKNPTAFYLCASSRGQDNSPLHFGNGTRLTVT.

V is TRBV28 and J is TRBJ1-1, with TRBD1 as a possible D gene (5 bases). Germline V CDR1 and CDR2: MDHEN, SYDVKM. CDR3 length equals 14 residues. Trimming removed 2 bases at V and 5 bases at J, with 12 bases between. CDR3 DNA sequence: TGTGCCAGCAGTTTACAACCAGGGAAAACTGAAGCTTTCTTT. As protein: CASSLQPGKTEAFF.

The CDR3 DNA follows: TGTGCCAGCAGCAATCCCTTCGCGCGGGGCTATGGCTACACCTTC. It encodes CASSNPFARGYGYTF. The chain recombines TRBV21-1 with TRBJ1-2. TRBV21-1 is termed a pseudogene. This CDR3 region has 15 residues.

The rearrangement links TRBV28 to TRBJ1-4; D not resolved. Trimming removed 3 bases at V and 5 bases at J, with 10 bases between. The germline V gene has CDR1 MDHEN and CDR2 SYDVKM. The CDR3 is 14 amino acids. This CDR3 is CASSFRAHNEKLFF. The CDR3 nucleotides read TGTGCCAGCAGTTTCCGGGCCCACAATGAAAAACTGTTTTTT.

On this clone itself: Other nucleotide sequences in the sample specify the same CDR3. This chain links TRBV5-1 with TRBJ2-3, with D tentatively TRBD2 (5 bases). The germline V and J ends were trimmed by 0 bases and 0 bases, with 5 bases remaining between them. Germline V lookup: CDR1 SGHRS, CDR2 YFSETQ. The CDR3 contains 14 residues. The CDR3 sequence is CASSLGTSTDTQYF. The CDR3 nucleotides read TGCGCCAGCAGCTTGGGGACTAGCACAGATACGCAGTATTTT.

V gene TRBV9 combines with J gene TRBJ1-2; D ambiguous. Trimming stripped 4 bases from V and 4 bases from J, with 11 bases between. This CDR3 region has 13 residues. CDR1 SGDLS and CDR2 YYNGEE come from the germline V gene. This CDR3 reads CASSPGAVYGYTF. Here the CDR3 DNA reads TGTGCCAGCAGCCCCGGAGCAGTCTATGGCTACACCTTC.

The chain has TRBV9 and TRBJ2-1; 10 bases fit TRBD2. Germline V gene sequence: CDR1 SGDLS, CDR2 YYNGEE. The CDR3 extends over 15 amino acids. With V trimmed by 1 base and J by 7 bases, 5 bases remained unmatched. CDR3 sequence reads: CASSVIAGGLNEQFF. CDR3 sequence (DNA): TGTGCCAGCAGCGTAATAGCGGGAGGCCTTAATGAGCAGTTCTTC. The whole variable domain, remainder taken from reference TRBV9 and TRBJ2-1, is DSGVTQTPKHLITATGQRVTLRCSPRSGDLSVYWYQQSLDQGLQFLIQYYNGEERAKGNILERFSAQQFPDLHSELNLSSLELGDSALYFCASSVIAGGLNEQFFGPGTRLTVL.